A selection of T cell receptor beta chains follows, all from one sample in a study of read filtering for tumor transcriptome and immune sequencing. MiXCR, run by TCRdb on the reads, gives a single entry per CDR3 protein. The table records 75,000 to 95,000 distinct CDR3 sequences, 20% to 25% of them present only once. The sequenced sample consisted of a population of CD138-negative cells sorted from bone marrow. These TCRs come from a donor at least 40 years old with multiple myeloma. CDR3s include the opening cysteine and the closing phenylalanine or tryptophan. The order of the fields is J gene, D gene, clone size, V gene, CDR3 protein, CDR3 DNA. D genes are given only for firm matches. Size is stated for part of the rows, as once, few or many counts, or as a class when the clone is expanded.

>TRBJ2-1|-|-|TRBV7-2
CASGFGIMGYEQFF
TGTGCCAGCGGTTTCGGGATAATGGGCTACGAGCAGTTCTTC
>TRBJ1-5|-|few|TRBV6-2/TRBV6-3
CASSYLEGSIQPQHF
TGTGCCAGCAGTTACTTGGAGGGCTCTATTCAGCCCCAGCATTTT
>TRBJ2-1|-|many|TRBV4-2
CASSRALDNEQFF
TGTGCCAGCAGCCGAGCACTGGACAATGAGCAGTTCTTC
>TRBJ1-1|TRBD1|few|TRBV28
CASRDRGITEAFF
TGTGCCAGCAGGGACAGGGGTATCACTGAAGCTTTCTTT
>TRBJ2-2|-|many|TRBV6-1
CASSAAGSDTGELFF
TGTGCCAGCAGTGCGGCGGGGTCTGACACCGGGGAGCTGTTTTTT
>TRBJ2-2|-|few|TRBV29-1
CSVRKGGRNTGELFF
TGCAGCGTCCGTAAGGGGGGGCGGAACACCGGGGAGCTGTTTTTT
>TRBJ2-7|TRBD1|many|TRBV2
CASSAWDRGREQYF
TGTGCCAGCAGTGCTTGGGACAGGGGGCGCGAGCAGTACTTC
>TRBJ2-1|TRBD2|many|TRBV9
CASSVLAGGTYNEQFF
TGTGCCAGCAGCGTACTAGCGGGGGGAACCTACAATGAGCAGTTCTTC
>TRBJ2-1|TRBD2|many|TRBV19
CASSIDRASAGAYNEQFF
TGTGCCAGTAGTATAGATCGGGCCTCGGCGGGGGCCTACAATGAGCAGTTCTTC
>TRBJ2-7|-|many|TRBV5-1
CASSPLSRGYEQYF
TGCGCCAGCAGCCCTTTGTCGAGGGGCTACGAGCAGTACTTC